The 23 T cell receptor beta chains listed next were all sequenced from one sample in a study of T-cell reconstitution after alpha-beta-depleted transplantation in children. Unique molecular identifiers were used in preparing the TCRbeta library. A single record per CDR3 protein comes from TCRdb applying MiXCR to the PCR reads. The sample has about 150,000 distinct CDR3 sequences; over 8.5% are singletons. Source: PBMCs, taken before TCRalphabeta/CD19-depleted stem cell transplant. Receptors were obtained from a boy aged 2 to 10 with acute myeloid leukemia, due to receive a stem cell transplant.

This clonotype was counted at least ten times. J is TRBJ2-1 and V is TRBV12-3 or TRBV12-4; either TRBD1 or TRBD2 may fit D (5 bases each). Trimming cost V 10 bases and J 8 bases, with 24 bases left between them. The length of the CDR3 is 15 residues. The CDR3 protein is CATTLGDATPDEQFF. CDR3 nucleotides: TGTGCCACCACCCTTGGGGACGCCACCCCCGATGAGCAGTTCTTC.

Ten or more counts support this clonotype. This chain links TRBV28 with TRBJ2-3, with D possibly TRBD2 on 6 matching bases. Trimming removed 1 base at V and 2 bases at J, with 28 bases between. This CDR3 comprises 21 residues. Germline CDR1 is MDHEN and CDR2 is SYDVKM. CDR3 nucleotides: TGTGCCAGCAGTTTATCCGAACCCCCGGGGATAGCGGCGCCTTACACAGATACGCAGTATTTT. This encodes CASSLSEPPGIAAPYTDTQYF.

V and J are TRBV5-1 and TRBJ2-1, with TRBD2 identical over 13 bases. Looked up from germline, CDR1 is SGHRS and CDR2 is YFSETQ. The CDR3 has 16 amino acids. The trim removed 4 bases at V and 6 bases at J, leaving 7 bases unmatched. DNA of the CDR3: TGCGCCAGCAGCCCCGGACTAGCGGGAGCCTGCAATGAGCAGTTCTTC. It translates to CASSPGLAGACNEQFF.

This clonotype came up many times. The chain combines TRBV3-1 with TRBJ2-1; D not certain. This CDR3 comprises 13 residues. The V end lost 0 bases, the J end lost 8 bases, and 8 bases lay between the germline ends. In germline, CDR1 is LGHDT, CDR2 YNNKEL (reference sequence). CDR3 nucleotide sequence: TGTGCCAGCAGCCAAGATAGGCCGGATGAGCAGTTCTTC. Its translation is CASSQDRPDEQFF.

At least ten counts were recorded for this clonotype. The V call is TRBV20-1, the J call TRBJ1-2, with D hard to call. The CDR3 is 13 residues long. V gave up 0 bases and J gave up 6 bases, with 11 bases separating them. Germline CDR1 reads DFQATT; CDR2 reads SNEGSKA (reference sequence). CDR3 bases: TGCAGTGCTAGAGATTATACAGAAGATGGCTACACCTTC. Translation: CSARDYTEDGYTF.

Ten or more counts support this clonotype. For the CDR3, the DNA is TGTGCCAGCAGTTACGGACAGCAAAACATTCAGTACTTC. It codes for CASSYGQQNIQYF. V gene TRBV6-6 combines with J gene TRBJ2-4; D perhaps matches TRBD1 (6 bases). This CDR3 is built from 13 residues. Germline lookup yields CDR1 MNHNY and CDR2 SVGAGI (reference sequence). Deletions cut 2 bases from V and 5 bases from J, with 7 bases between.

This clonotype was picked up many times. The chain employs TRBV5-1 and TRBJ2-1, with D hard to call. The CDR3 is made up of 17 amino acids. Trimming cost V 2 bases and J 0 bases, with 15 bases left between them. In germline, CDR1 is SGHRS, CDR2 YFSETQ. In DNA form, the CDR3 reads TGCGCCAGCAGCTTATATTCGGGCACAAACTCCTACAATGAGCAGTTCTTC. It translates to CASSLYSGTNSYNEQFF.

This clonotype was seen at least ten times. The chain joins TRBV27 to TRBJ2-7; 9 nucleotides line up with TRBD1. The germline V gene encodes CDR1 MNHEY and CDR2 SMNVEV (reference sequence). The CDR3 is 18 residues long. V shed 4 bases and J 1 base; nucleotides not matched to a gene: 14. The CDR3 nucleotides are TGTGCCAGCAGTTCACACCGGGACAGGGTCGCTGGGTCCTACGAGCAGTACTTC. Translating it yields CASSSHRDRVAGSYEQYF.

This clonotype was counted many times. The chain carries TRBV19 and TRBJ1-4, with D maybe TRBD1 (5 bases). This CDR3 comprises 15 residues. The ends were cut back, 6 bases at V and 8 bases at J, with 19 bases in the middle. Germline-derived CDR1 and CDR2 are LNHDA and SQIVND (reference sequence). Written as DNA, the CDR3 is TGTGCCAGTAGCTCACCCCGTTGGGGGGAAGAAAAACTGTTTTTT. This codes for CASSSPRWGEEKLFF.

This clonotype has ten or more counts. The chain joins TRBV2 to TRBJ1-2; D remains unclear. This CDR3 is built from 13 residues. The germline V and J ends were trimmed by 3 bases and 5 bases, with 10 bases remaining between them. CDR1 and CDR2 from the germline V gene are SNHLY and FYNNEI. CDR3 loop: CASSDPSGYGYTF. The DNA for the CDR3 is TGTGCCAGCAGTGACCCCTCCGGGTATGGCTACACCTTC.

There are many counts of this clonotype. The V gene is TRBV20-1, the J gene TRBJ2-1, with D possibly TRBD2 on 5 matching bases. The CDR3 spans 17 residues. Germline CDR1 DFQATT, CDR2 SNEGSKA (reference sequence). V lost 4 bases and J 8 bases, leaving 27 bases between the germline ends. The CDR3 DNA sequence: TGCAGTGCTAACCTGAGGGCGGGCTTCTACAGTATCGATGAGCAGTTCTTC. As protein: CSANLRAGFYSIDEQFF.

This clonotype came up many times. This CDR3 reads CASSLAPLRGTDTQYF. CDR3 in DNA: TGTGCCAGCAGCTTAGCGCCCTTACGGGGCACAGATACGCAGTATTTT. This chain uses TRBV7-9 with TRBJ2-3; D not certain. This CDR3 contains 16 residues. Per germline, CDR1 SEHNR and CDR2 FQNEAQ (reference sequence). Trimming took 0 bases from V and 1 from J, leaving 11 bases between them.

This clonotype has at least ten counts. The chain links TRBV10-3 to TRBJ1-6, with 8 bases matching TRBD1. With V trimmed by 6 bases and J by 10 bases, 8 bases remained unmatched. The CDR3 sequence is 14 residues long. From germline, CDR1 is ENHRY and CDR2 SYGVKD. CDR3 bases: TGTGCCATCAGGACGGACAGGGATGGGTCACCCCTCCACTTT. Translating gives CAIRTDRDGSPLHF.

There are many counts of this clonotype. This chain connects TRBV3-1 to TRBJ2-3; D is uncertain. The V end was cut by 0 bases, the J end by 6 bases, with 4 bases between. CDR1 and CDR2 from the germline V gene are LGHDT and YNNKEL (reference sequence). This CDR3 region has 12 residues. CDR3 nucleotide sequence: TGTGCCAGCAGCCAAGATTCGGATACGCAGTATTTT. It codes for CASSQDSDTQYF.

This clonotype was observed at least ten times. The CDR3 coding sequence is TGCAGTGCTTTCCGGACTAGCGGGAGGAGTAAGGGCGGGGAGCTGTTTTTT. It is translated as CSAFRTSGRSKGGELFF. The chain has TRBV20-1 and TRBJ2-2; 14 bases align to TRBD2. V was clipped by 5 bases and J by 7 bases; unmatched bases: 12. The germline CDR1 and CDR2 sequences are DFQATT and SNEGSKA (reference sequence). CDR3 length equals 17 residues.

This clonotype was detected ten times or more. The chain couples TRBV4-1 to TRBJ1-6; TRBD1 aligns across 9 bases. The ends lost 4 bases at V and 1 base at J; junction bases unmatched: 5. The CDR3 is made up of 17 amino acids. Germline CDR1 is MGHRA and CDR2 is YSYEKL. In DNA form, the CDR3 reads TGCGCCAGCAGCCTACCACAGGGGGCGTCCTATAATTCACCCCTCCACTTT. Translating it yields CASSLPQGASYNSPLHF.

This clonotype has a count of ten or more. The chain uses TRBV29-1 and TRBJ2-3; D is possibly TRBD2 (6 bases). Trimming stripped 3 bases from V and 6 bases from J, with 16 bases between. The CDR3 covers 14 residues. Germline V gene lookup returns CDR1 SQVTM and CDR2 ANQGSEA. CDR3 sequence (DNA): TGCAGCGTTGACGGTCAGGGAAGCGGGGATACGCAGTATTTT. Encoded protein: CSVDGQGSGDTQYF.

There are many counts of this clonotype. CDR3 region: CASSWGGTSNQPQHF. The CDR3 DNA is TGTGCCAGTAGTTGGGGTGGGACAAGCAATCAGCCCCAGCATTTT. The chain couples TRBV19 to TRBJ1-5; tentatively, D is TRBD1 (6 bases). The germline gives CDR1 LNHDA, CDR2 SQIVND (reference sequence). V was clipped by 5 bases and J by 1 base, with 12 bases between them. The CDR3 is made up of 15 amino acids.

This clonotype was detected many times. The chain recombines TRBV9 with TRBJ2-7, with 7 bases fitting TRBD1. This CDR3 has 15 amino acids. Germline assignment: CDR1 SGDLS and CDR2 YYNGEE. With 4 bases clipped from V and 2 bases from J, the junction kept 9 bases outside the gene matches. CDR3 DNA sequence: TGTGCCAGCAGCCCAGGGGGTGTACAACCCTACGAGCAGTACTTC. This codes for CASSPGGVQPYEQYF.

This clonotype was seen repeatedly, ten times or more. The chain has TRBV10-3 and TRBJ2-1; D remains ambiguous. CDR1 is ENHRY and CDR2 is SYGVKD in the germline V gene. CDR3 size: 13 residues. The ends were cut back, 5 bases at V and 0 bases at J, with 5 bases in the middle. The CDR3 protein is CAISISSYNEQFF. The CDR3 coding sequence is TGTGCCATCAGTATCAGCTCCTACAATGAGCAGTTCTTC.

This clonotype was found many times. This chain joins TRBV5-1 and TRBJ2-3, with 7 bases that match TRBD2. Germline loops: CDR1 SGHRS, CDR2 YFSETQ. The length of the CDR3 is 15 residues. V lost 0 bases and J lost 4; bases outside the gene matches: 5. Here the CDR3 DNA reads TGCGCCAGCAGCTTGGCACTAGCGCTGGCAGATACGCAGTATTTT. Protein: CASSLALALADTQYF.

This clonotype was counted at least ten times. This chain uses TRBV27 with TRBJ1-3; the match to TRBD1 covers 9 bases. Germline-derived CDR1 and CDR2 are MNHEY and SMNVEV (reference sequence). Trimming at V came to 6 bases and at J to 5 bases, leaving 17 bases not matched to a gene. This CDR3 has 18 residues. In DNA, the CDR3 is TGTGCCAGCAGCCCCAAAGCCGGGACAGGGAGGGTTCGAAACACCATATATTTT. Translating gives CASSPKAGTGRVRNTIYF.

This clonotype was counted at least ten times. V gene TRBV7-3 combines with J gene TRBJ1-1; D gene uncertain. V lost 4 bases to trimming and J lost 7 bases, with 13 bases between them. Germline assignment: CDR1 SGHTA and CDR2 FQGTGA. This CDR3 is built from 13 residues. CDR3 region: CASSSQTAGEAFF. In DNA form, the CDR3 reads TGTGCCAGCAGCTCGCAGACGGCCGGTGAAGCTTTCTTT.